The entry below gives a single T cell receptor (beta chain) sequence along with its context. Its antigen remains unidentified. The entry originates in a study of graft-versus-host responses after intestinal transplantation. Study information: Each recipient received anti-thymocyte globulin induction, then tacrolimus and steroids for 3 to 4 years.

The study, taken as a whole, reports: An association linked early post-transplant HvG declines with peak circulating GvH clone levels.

Produced via immunoSEQ multiplex PCR; TCRdb's table is partial and in-frame only. The data show around 90,000 clones, over 85% seen once. This CDR3 contains 14 residues. From germline, CDR1 is SGHAT and CDR2 FQNNGV. V shed 1 base and J shed 5 bases, with 11 bases lying between them. The chain carries TRBV11-2 and TRBJ2-5; tentatively, D is TRBD1 (6 bases). This sequence was found in a human donor who was the organ donor for an intestinal transplant. This material consisted of unstimulated CD8+ T cells sorted from spleen or lymph node cells, taken before transplant. The CDR3 nucleotides read TGTGCCAGCAGCTTAGGCAGGGGCTGGGAGACCCAGTACTTC. This encodes CASSLGRGWETQYF.